The clone carrying this TCR beta chain has only a few counts. This specimen comes from a study of cytomegalovirus exposure and HLA in healthy donors. It was with 60 Vbeta and 13 Jbeta primers that the PCR ran. This table comes from immunoSEQ multiplex PCR, and its TCRdb copy is limited to in-frame clones, with some not included. The table shows some 130,000 clones, with approximately 77% occurring only once. The receptor was isolated from a man younger than 40 in good health and CMV-seronegative. Sequencing was carried out using PBMCs.

The CDR3 is CASRGRALEQFF. The CDR3, as DNA: TGTGCCAGCAGGGGGAGGGCCCTTGAGCAGTTCTTC. This sequence joins TRBV7-9 and TRBJ2-1; 7 bases are a match to TRBD2. The CDR3 covers 12 residues. Germline V gene sequence: CDR1 SEHNR, CDR2 FQNEAQ (reference sequence). The J segment lost 9 bases and the V segment lost 6 bases, leaving 5 bases of the junction unmatched. Based on the CDR3 plus reference TRBV7-9 and TRBJ2-1, the full variable domain is DTGVSQNPRHKITKRGQNVTFRCDPISEHNRLYWYRQTLGQGPEFLTYFQNEAQLEKSRLLSDRFSAERPKGSFSTLEIQRTEQGDSAMYLCASRGRALEQFFGPGTRLTVL.